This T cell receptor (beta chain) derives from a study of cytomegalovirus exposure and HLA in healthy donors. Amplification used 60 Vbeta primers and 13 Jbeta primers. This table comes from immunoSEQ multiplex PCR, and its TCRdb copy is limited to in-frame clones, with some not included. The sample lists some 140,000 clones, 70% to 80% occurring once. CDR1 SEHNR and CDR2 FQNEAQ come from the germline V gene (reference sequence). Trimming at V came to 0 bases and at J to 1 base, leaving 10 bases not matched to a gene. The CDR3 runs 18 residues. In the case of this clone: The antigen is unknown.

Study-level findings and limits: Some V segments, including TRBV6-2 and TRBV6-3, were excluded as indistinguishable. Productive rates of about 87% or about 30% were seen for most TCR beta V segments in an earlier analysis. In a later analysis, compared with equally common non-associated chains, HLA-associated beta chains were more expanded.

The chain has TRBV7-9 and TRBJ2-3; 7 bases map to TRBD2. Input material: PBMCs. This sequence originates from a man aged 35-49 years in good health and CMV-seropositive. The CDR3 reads CASSLARGAGVGTDTQYF. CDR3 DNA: TGTGCCAGCAGCTTAGCGCGGGGTGCGGGAGTTGGCACAGATACGCAGTATTTT.